This TCR beta chain was identified in a study of glioma-infiltrating T cells. Across the study: Low-grade gliomas were grade II; glioblastomas were grade IV at initial diagnosis. Dexamethasone exposure before glioma surgery was limited to six or fewer days.

TCR alpha and beta CDR3 regions were amplified from RNA using iRepertoire nested multiplex PCR. TCRdb redid the calling of the multiplex PCR reads with MiXCR, one entry per CDR3 protein. Of 300,000 to 400,000 distinct CDR3 sequences listed, roughly two fifths are singletons. Remarks on this clonotype: A single base separates this from a much larger clone, so it may be a read error.

The CDR3 is 16 amino acids. Germline V lookup: CDR1 MDHEN, CDR2 SYDVKM. The chain recombines TRBV28 with TRBJ1-5; 8 nucleotides match TRBD1. Sequenced input: glioma tissue, nonneoplastic brain tissue, or PBMCs (not recorded which). The receptor was derived from a human donor with low-grade glioma or glioblastoma, undergoing nonglioma brain surgery, or in good health (not recorded which). The CDR3 here is CASSYSGQDSSQPQHF. CDR3 in DNA: TGTGCCAGCAGTTACTCGGGACAGGATAGCAGTCAGCCCCAGCATTTT.